This TCR beta chain comes out of a study of early T cells in non-severe SARS-CoV-2 infection. Details on this clonotype: The antigen is not known.

Study conclusions and caveats: A preference for anti-spike CD8 responses marked VDJdb matching, which missed private and CD4 specificities.

TCRdb fed the 5' RACE reads into MiXCR, producing one record per CDR3 protein. The top ten hold 5% to 8% of the sample, which has 80,000 to 95,000 distinct CDR3 sequences, around an eighth seen once. This sequence was found in an adult who was a healthcare worker with PCR-confirmed SARS-CoV-2 infection or an uninfected control (not recorded which). Specimen: whole blood.

The CDR3 DNA reads as TGTGCCAGCAGCTTATTGCAGGGTTGGCAAGAGACCCAGTACTTC. Its protein product is CASSLLQGWQETQYF. V usage is TRBV7-9 and J usage is TRBJ2-5, with D tentatively TRBD1 (5 bases). This CDR3 has 15 residues. CDR1 and CDR2 from the germline V gene are SEHNR and FQNEAQ (reference sequence). The V end lost 2 bases, the J end lost 2 bases, and 12 bases lay between the germline ends. Full variable domain (rest looked up from reference TRBV7-9 and TRBJ2-5): DTGVSQNPRHKITKRGQNVTFRCDPISEHNRLYWYRQTLGQGPEFLTYFQNEAQLEKSRLLSDRFSAERPKGSFSTLEIQRTEQGDSAMYLCASSLLQGWQETQYFGPGTRLLVL.